This entry features one TCR beta chain sequence. Its antigen remains unidentified. The germline V and J ends were trimmed by 2 bases and 10 bases, with 12 bases remaining between them. Germline lookup yields CDR1 MDHEN and CDR2 SYDVKM. There are 14 residues in the CDR3. This entry is derived from a study of cytomegalovirus exposure and HLA in healthy donors. Study-level points and caveats: As was reported, the classifier diagnosed cytomegalovirus status with high specificity and sensitivity.

Vbeta (60) and Jbeta (13) primers were used in the PCR. The table came from immunoSEQ multiplex PCR; TCRdb's copy has only in-frame clones and leaves some out. This table has about 210,000 clones, roughly four fifths appearing once. The TCR was taken from a woman in her 50s in good health and CMV-seropositive. Sample: PBMCs. The chain carries TRBV28 and TRBJ1-6; TRBD1 is a possible D gene (5 bases). As DNA, the CDR3 is TGTGCCAGCAGTTTACGGCAGGGTAGGTCACCCCTCCACTTT. This gives the protein CASSLRQGRSPLHF.